These 20 T cell receptor beta chains share one sample of origin, sequenced in a study of CD8 T cells in Susac syndrome. Reverse transcription of roughly 0.5 to 1 ug RNA used random hexamers. MiXCR was run by TCRdb on the immunoSEQ multiplex PCR reads, yielding one entry per CDR3 protein. The sample has roughly 150,000 distinct CDR3 sequences; roughly 94% are singletons. The material sequenced was CD4+ T cells from PBMCs. These receptors came from a human donor with multiple sclerosis.

The chain is built from TRBV7-7 and TRBJ2-1; no reliable D call. From germline, CDR1 is SSHAT and CDR2 FNYEAQ (reference sequence). The ends were cut back, 1 base at V and 3 bases at J, with 4 bases in the middle. CDR3 length: 13 amino acids. In DNA, the CDR3 is TGTGCCAGCAGCTTAGGCTTCTACAATGAGCAGTTCTTC. Amino acid sequence: CASSLGFYNEQFF. Drawing the rest from reference TRBV7-7 and TRBJ2-1, the complete variable domain is GAGVSQSPRYKVTKRGQDVTLRCDPISSHATLYWYQQALGQGPEFLTYFNYEAQPDKSGLPSDRFSAERPEGSISTLTIQRTEQRDSAMYRCASSLGFYNEQFFGPGTRLTVL.

The chain combines TRBV28 with TRBJ2-7; 9 bases map to TRBD2. V trimming: 8 bases; J trimming: 3 bases; junction bases outside the gene matches: 8. This CDR3 spans 14 amino acids. Germline CDR1 MDHEN, CDR2 SYDVKM. The CDR3 nucleotides read TGTGCCAGCGGGGCGACTAGCGGAAACTACGAGCAGTACTTC. It codes for CASGATSGNYEQYF.

The V and J genes are TRBV5-6 and TRBJ2-1; maybe TRBD1 (5 bases). V lost 4 bases and J 7 bases, leaving 15 bases between the germline ends. The germline gives CDR1 SGHDT, CDR2 YYEEEE. There are 14 residues in the CDR3. CDR3 coding DNA: TGTGCCAGCAGCGAGGACACTTTCCCAAATGAGCAGTTCTTC. Amino acid sequence: CASSEDTFPNEQFF. Full variable domain (rest looked up from reference TRBV5-6 and TRBJ2-1): DAGVTQSPTHLIKTRGQQVTLRCSPKSGHDTVSWYQQALGQGPQFIFQYYEEEERQRGNFPDRFSGHQFPNYSSELNVNALLLGDSALYLCASSEDTFPNEQFFGPGTRLTVL.

The chain employs TRBV9 and TRBJ1-3; D is possibly TRBD1 (5 bases). This CDR3 spans 14 amino acids. Germline CDR1 SGDLS, CDR2 YYNGEE. Trimming pared 0 bases from V and 2 bases from J, leaving 6 bases between. CDR3 nucleotide sequence: TGTGCCAGCAGCGTAGGGGGGACTGGAAACACCATATATTTT. Protein product: CASSVGGTGNTIYF.

V gene TRBV19 combines with J gene TRBJ1-1; D uncertain. CDR1 is LNHDA and CDR2 is SQIVND in the germline V gene (reference sequence). The CDR3 totals 14 residues. V lost 7 bases and J lost 3, with 15 bases in between. CDR3 DNA sequence: TGTGCCAGTAATAAACTCGACGGGGACACTGAAGCTTTCTTT. This codes for CASNKLDGDTEAFF.

The V gene is TRBV7-2, the J gene TRBJ2-3; a weak D match, TRBD2 (6 bases). CDR1 and CDR2 from the germline V gene are SGHTA and FQGNSA. V was clipped by 2 bases and J by 4 bases, with 10 bases between them. The CDR3 runs to 14 residues. The DNA for the CDR3 is TGTGCCAGCAGCTTAAGCGGGCCCCCAGATACGCAGTATTTT. Amino acid sequence: CASSLSGPPDTQYF.

The chain links TRBV27 to TRBJ2-6; D unclear. V was clipped by 5 bases and J by 4 bases, with 12 bases between them. The germline gives CDR1 MNHEY, CDR2 SMNVEV (reference sequence). This CDR3 has 15 amino acids. CDR3 loop: CASSSPFGGANVLTF. Here the CDR3 DNA reads TGTGCCAGCAGTAGCCCCTTTGGGGGGGCCAACGTCCTGACTTTC.

The genes are TRBV7-2 and TRBJ2-1, with D unclear. CDR1 is SGHTA and CDR2 is FQGNSA in the germline V gene. V lost 5 bases and J 3 bases, leaving 11 bases between the germline ends. This CDR3 comprises 14 residues. CDR3 region: CASSPFRIYNEQFF. CDR3 DNA: TGTGCCAGCAGCCCCTTTCGGATCTACAATGAGCAGTTCTTC. The full variable domain, its missing parts supplied by reference TRBV7-2 and TRBJ2-1, is GAGVSQSPSNKVTEKGKDVELRCDPISGHTALYWYRQSLGQGLEFLIYFQGNSAPDKSGLPSDRFSAERTGGSVSTLTIQRTQQEDSAVYLCASSPFRIYNEQFFGPGTRLTVL.

The chain joins TRBV29-1 to TRBJ1-1; 7 bases agree with TRBD1. J was trimmed by 5 bases and V by 7 bases; bases with no gene match: 10. CDR1 and CDR2 from the germline V gene are SQVTM and ANQGSEA. The length of the CDR3 is 13 residues. The CDR3 DNA reads TGCAGCGACCTGGGGACAGATCAGACTGAAGCTTTCTTT. It translates to CSDLGTDQTEAFF.

This rearrangement joins TRBV12-3 or TRBV12-4 to TRBJ1-5; no clear D. This CDR3 has 13 residues. V shed 7 bases and J shed 6 bases, with 13 bases lying between them. In DNA form, the CDR3 reads TGTGCCAGCACTCACCGGGTGGGTCAGCCCCAGCATTTT. Translated, it gives CASTHRVGQPQHF.

The chain couples TRBV20-1 to TRBJ2-1, with 11 bases aligning to TRBD2. Trimming cost V 0 bases and J 4 bases; bases outside gene matches: 11. In germline, CDR1 is DFQATT, CDR2 SNEGSKA (reference sequence). The CDR3 runs to 18 residues. This chain's CDR3 is CSARDSGGTSGNYNEQFF. The CDR3 DNA reads as TGCAGTGCTAGAGATTCGGGAGGGACTAGCGGAAATTACAATGAGCAGTTCTTC.

V is TRBV9 and J is TRBJ2-1; D is possibly TRBD1 (6 bases). Trimming took off 6 bases at V and 8 bases at J, with 18 bases between the two ends. The CDR3 is made up of 14 amino acids. The germline CDR1 and CDR2 sequences are SGDLS and YYNGEE. The CDR3 region has the DNA TGTGCCAGCACTGCGACAGGCGGCCCCGATGAGCAGTTCTTC. Amino acid sequence: CASTATGGPDEQFF.

The rearrangement joins TRBV7-9 to TRBJ1-1, with a tentative D call TRBD1 (6 bases). Per germline, CDR1 SEHNR and CDR2 FQNEAQ (reference sequence). The CDR3 length is 12 residues. Trimming shortened V by 4 bases and J by 8 bases, and 11 bases separated the two germline ends. In DNA form, the CDR3 reads TGTGCCAGCAGCTCCCAGGGGATGGAAGCTTTCTTT. It encodes CASSSQGMEAFF.

The V call is TRBV29-1, the J call TRBJ2-3; 11 bases are a match to TRBD2. The CDR3 extends over 13 amino acids. The V gene's germline CDR1 is SQVTM and CDR2 ANQGSEA. The J segment lost 7 bases and the V segment lost 6 bases, leaving 6 bases of the junction unmatched. The chain's CDR3 is CSVTSGSQNTQYF. Written as DNA, the CDR3 is TGCAGCGTAACTAGCGGGAGTCAAAATACGCAGTATTTT.

Concerning this clonotype itself: A much larger clone sits a single nucleotide away, making a read error possible. The V call is TRBV6-5, the J call TRBJ2-2; no reliable D call. V was clipped by 6 bases and J by 5 bases, with 7 bases between them. The CDR3 totals 12 residues. Germline V CDR1 and CDR2: MNHEY, SVGAGI. The CDR3 sequence: CASSLKTGELFF. DNA for the CDR3: TGTGCCAGCAGCCTAAAAACCGGGGAGCTGTTTTTT.

The chain carries TRBV4-3 and TRBJ2-7, with 9 bases fitting TRBD1. The CDR3 totals 20 residues. Losses at the gene ends were 0 bases for V and 3 bases for J; bases not matched to a gene: 18. Germline CDR1 LGHNA, CDR2 YSLEER. CDR3 coding DNA: TGCGCCAGCAGCCAAGATCACGGGACAGGGTTTGCGGAACGTGTCTACGAGCAGTACTTC. Its translation is CASSQDHGTGFAERVYEQYF.

This clonotype was seen just once. This chain links TRBV28 with TRBJ2-5; TRBD2 matches at 9 bases. The CDR3 is made up of 13 amino acids. Germline assignment: CDR1 MDHEN and CDR2 SYDVKM. The J segment lost 5 bases and the V segment lost 7 bases, leaving 5 bases of the junction unmatched. The CDR3 DNA sequence: TGTGCCAGCACCCAGCGGGAGGTGGAGACCCAGTACTTC. Translation: CASTQREVETQYF.

The CDR3 coding sequence is TGTGCCAGCAGAACAGGGGGCGGAAAGACCCAGTACTTC. Its translation is CASRTGGGKTQYF. The V gene is TRBV11-2, the J gene TRBJ2-5, with 9 bases that match TRBD1. Germline CDR1 and CDR2: SGHAT and FQNNGV. The length of the CDR3 is 13 residues. With 6 bases clipped from V and 6 bases from J, the junction kept 5 bases outside the gene matches.

This sequence joins TRBV27 and TRBJ1-2; 7 nucleotides align to TRBD1. V gave up 4 bases and J gave up 2 bases; unmatched junction bases: 10. Per the germline V gene, CDR1 is MNHEY and CDR2 is SMNVEV (reference sequence). The CDR3 is 16 amino acids. CDR3 DNA sequence: TGTGCCAGCAGTTCTAGACAAGGGGGCTGGAACTATGGCTACACCTTC. This sequence encodes CASSSRQGGWNYGYTF.

This sequence joins TRBV27 and TRBJ1-5, with 7 bases matching TRBD1. The CDR3 runs to 15 residues. Germline V gene data show CDR1 as MNHEY and CDR2 as SMNVEV (reference sequence). The junction had 7 bases not matched to a gene; V was cut back by 3 bases and J by 5 bases. CDR3 coding DNA: TGTGCCAGCAGTTTGAACAGGGGAGCGGATCAGCCCCAGCATTTT. Translating gives CASSLNRGADQPQHF.